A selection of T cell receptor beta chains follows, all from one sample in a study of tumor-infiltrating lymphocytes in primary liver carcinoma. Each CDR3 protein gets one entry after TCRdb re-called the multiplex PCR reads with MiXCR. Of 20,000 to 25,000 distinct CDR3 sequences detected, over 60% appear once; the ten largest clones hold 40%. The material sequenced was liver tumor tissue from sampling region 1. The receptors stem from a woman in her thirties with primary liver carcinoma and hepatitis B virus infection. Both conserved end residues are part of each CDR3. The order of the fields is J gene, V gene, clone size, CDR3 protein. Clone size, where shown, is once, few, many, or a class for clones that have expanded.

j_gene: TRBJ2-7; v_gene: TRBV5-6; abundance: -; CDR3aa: CASSLLTGISQYF
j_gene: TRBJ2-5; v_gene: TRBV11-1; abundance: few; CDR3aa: CASSLAGREEAQYF
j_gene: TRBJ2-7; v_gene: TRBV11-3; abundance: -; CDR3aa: CANSFGTCTTYEQYF
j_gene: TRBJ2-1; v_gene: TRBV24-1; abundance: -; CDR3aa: CVTSDVNGYEQFF
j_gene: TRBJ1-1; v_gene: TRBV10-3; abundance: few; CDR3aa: CAISESTGMLTEASF
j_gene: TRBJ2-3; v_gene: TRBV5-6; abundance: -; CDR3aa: CASNLVSTDTQYF
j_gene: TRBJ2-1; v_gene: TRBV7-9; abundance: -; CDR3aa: CASSLVCGGRGREQFF
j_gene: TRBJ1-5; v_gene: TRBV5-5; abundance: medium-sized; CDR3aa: CASRVGLVQSHQPQHF
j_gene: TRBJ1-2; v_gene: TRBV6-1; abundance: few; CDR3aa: CASSERFLLLRSNYGYTF
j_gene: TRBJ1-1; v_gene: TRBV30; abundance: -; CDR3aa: CDWNSQGGPEAFF
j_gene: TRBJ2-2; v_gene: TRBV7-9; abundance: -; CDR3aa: CASRPPAAGAVLELFF
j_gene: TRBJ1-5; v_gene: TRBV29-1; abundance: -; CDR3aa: CSVGGPSNQPQHF
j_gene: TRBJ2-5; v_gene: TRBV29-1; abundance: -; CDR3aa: CCVIPWTSSLQETQYF
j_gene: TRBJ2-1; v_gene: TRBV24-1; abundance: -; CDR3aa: CATSDPLVAGVTDEQFF
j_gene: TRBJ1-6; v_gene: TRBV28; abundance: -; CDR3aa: CTSSQGTSYNSPLHF
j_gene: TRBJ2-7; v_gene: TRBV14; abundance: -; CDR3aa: CASSHHNKQYF
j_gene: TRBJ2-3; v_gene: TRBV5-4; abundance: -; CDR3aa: CTSSMGQGRDTDTQYF
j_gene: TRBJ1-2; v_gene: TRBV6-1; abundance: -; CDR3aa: CASCKRFLVLRSNYGYTF
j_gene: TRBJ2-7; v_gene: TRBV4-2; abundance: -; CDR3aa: CASSQEHLGHGGPREQYF
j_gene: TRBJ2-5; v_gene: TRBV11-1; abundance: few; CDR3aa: CASSLAGRGETRYF
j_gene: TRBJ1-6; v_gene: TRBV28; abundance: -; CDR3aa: CASSFLDRLNSPLHF
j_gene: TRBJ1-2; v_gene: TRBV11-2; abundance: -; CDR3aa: CVGTQGGGGGYTF
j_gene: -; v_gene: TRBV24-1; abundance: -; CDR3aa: CAASDAIGTVTQHF
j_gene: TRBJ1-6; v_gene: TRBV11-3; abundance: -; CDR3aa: CANSIKWSYNSPLHF
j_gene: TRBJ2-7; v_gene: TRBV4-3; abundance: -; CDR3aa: CANNQAVTGGYISYEQYF
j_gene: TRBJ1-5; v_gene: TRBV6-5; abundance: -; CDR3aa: CATSPSQGPLGQPQHF
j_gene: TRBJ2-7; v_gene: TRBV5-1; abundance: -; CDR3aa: CASSLGVFGSSSSYEPYF
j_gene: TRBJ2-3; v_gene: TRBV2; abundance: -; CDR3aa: CASSTVAGSGSTDTQYF
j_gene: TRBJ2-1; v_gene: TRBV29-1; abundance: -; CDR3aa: CSAAGLVDYNEKFF
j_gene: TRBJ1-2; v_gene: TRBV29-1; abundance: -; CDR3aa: CSVARTGLDVGYTF
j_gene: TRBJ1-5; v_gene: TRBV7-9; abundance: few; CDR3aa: CATSSTGNQPQHF
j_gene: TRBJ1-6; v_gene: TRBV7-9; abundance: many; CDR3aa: CASSQGQGFYNSPLHF
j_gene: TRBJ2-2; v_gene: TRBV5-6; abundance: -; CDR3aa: CASSLAPKVTGELFF
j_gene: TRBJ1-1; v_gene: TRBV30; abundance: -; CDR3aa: CAWTSQWDPEAFF
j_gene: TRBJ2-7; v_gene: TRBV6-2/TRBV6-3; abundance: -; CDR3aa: CASSYSGLTGLSYEQYF